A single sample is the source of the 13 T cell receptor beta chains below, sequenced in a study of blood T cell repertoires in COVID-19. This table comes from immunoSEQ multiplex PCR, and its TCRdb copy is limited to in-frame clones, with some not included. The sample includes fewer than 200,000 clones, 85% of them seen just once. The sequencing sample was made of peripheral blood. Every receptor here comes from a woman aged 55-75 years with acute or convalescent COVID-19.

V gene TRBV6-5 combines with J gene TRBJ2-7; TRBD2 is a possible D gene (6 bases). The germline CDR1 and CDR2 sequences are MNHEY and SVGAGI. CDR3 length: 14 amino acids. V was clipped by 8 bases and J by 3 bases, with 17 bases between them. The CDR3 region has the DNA TGTGCCAGCCCCTCGGACGCGGGGAACTACGAGCAGTACGTC. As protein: CASPSDAGNYEQYV.

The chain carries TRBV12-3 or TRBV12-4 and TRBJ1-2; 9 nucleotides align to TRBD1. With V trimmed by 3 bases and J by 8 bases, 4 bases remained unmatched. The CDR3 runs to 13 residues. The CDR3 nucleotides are TGTGCCAGCAGTTTTGGGACAGGGCGAGGCTACACCTTC. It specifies CASSFGTGRGYTF.

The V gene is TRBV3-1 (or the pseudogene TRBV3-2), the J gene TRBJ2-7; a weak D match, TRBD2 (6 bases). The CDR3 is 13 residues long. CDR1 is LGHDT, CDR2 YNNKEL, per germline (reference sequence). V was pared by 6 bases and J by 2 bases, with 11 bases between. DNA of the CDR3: TGTGCCAGCAGTCCCACGGGAGCCTACGAGCAGTACTTC. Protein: CASSPTGAYEQYF.

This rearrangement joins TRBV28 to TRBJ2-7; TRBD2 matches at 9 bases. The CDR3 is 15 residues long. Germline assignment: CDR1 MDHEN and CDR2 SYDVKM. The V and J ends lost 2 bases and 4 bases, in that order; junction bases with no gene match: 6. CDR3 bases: TGTGCCAGCAGTTTAATCAAGGCGGGAGGGTACGAGCAGTACTTC. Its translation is CASSLIKAGGYEQYF.

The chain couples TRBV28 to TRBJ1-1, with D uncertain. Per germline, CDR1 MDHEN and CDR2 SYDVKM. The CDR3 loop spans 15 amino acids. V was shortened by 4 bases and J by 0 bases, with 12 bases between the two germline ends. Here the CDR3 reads CASSSPGGLNTEAFF. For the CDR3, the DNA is TGTGCCAGCAGTTCCCCGGGAGGATTGAACACTGAAGCTTTCTTT.

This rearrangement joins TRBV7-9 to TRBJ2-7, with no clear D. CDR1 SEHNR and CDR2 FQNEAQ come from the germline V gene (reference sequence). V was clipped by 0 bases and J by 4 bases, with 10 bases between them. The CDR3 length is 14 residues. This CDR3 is CASSLAGQQYEQYF. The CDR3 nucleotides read TGTGCCAGCAGCTTAGCGGGCCAGCAATACGAGCAGTACTTC.

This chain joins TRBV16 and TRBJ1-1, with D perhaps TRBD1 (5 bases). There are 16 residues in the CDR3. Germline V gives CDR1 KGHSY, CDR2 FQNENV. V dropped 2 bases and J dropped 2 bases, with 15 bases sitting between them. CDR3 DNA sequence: TGTGCCAGCAGCCAAGAAAGTCCGGGGGGTAACACTGAAGCTTTCTTT. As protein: CASSQESPGGNTEAFF.

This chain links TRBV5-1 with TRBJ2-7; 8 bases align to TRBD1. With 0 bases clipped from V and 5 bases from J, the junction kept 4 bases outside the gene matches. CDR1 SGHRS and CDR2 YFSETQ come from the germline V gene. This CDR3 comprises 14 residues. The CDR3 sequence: CASSLGTGGNEQYF. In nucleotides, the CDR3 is TGCGCCAGCAGCTTGGGAACAGGGGGAAACGAGCAGTACTTC.

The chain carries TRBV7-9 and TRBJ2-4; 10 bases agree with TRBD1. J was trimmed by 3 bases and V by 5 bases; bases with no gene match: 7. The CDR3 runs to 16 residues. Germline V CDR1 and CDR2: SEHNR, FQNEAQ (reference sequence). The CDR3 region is CASSPTGTGVKNIQYF. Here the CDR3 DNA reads TGTGCCAGCAGCCCTACCGGGACAGGGGTCAAAAACATTCAGTACTTC.

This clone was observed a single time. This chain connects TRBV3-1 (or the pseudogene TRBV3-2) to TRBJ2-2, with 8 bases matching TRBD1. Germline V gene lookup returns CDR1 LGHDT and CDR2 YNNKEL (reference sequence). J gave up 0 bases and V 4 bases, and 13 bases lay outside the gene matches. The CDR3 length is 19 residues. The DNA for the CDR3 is TGTGCCAGCAGCCCCCGACCGGGACAGGTTATAACGAACACCGGGGAGCTGTTTTTT. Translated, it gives CASSPRPGQVITNTGELFF.

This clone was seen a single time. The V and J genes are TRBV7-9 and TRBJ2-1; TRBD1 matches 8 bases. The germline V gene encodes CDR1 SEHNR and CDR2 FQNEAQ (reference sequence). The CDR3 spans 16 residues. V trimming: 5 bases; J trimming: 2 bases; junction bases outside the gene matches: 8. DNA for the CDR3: TGTGCCAGCAGCCTCTTTCCCAGGGGGCCCTACAATGAGCAGTTCTTC. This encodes CASSLFPRGPYNEQFF.

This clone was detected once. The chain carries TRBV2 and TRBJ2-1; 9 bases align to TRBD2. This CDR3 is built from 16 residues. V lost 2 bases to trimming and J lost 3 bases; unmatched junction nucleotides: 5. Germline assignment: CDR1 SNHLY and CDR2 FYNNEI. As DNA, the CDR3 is TGTGCCAGCAGTGAATGGGGCGGGAGGGTCTACAATGAGCAGTTCTTC. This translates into CASSEWGGRVYNEQFF.

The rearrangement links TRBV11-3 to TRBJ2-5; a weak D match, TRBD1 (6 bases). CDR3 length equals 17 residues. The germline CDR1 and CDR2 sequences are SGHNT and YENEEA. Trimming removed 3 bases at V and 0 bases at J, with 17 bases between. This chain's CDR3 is CASSLGMGTRYQETQYF. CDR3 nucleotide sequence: TGTGCCAGCAGCTTGGGGATGGGGACACGGTACCAAGAGACCCAGTACTTC.